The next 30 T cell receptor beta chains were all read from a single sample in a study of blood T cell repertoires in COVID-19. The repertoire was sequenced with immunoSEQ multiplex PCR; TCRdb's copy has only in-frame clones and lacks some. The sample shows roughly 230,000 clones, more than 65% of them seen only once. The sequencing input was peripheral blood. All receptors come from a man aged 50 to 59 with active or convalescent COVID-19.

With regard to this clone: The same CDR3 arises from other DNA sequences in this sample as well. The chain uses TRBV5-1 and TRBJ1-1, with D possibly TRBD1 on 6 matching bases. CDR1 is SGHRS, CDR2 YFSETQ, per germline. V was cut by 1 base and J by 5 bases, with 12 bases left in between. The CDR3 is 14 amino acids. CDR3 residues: CASSLQGRDTEAFF. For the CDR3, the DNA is TGCGCCAGCAGCTTGCAGGGGCGAGATACTGAAGCTTTCTTT.

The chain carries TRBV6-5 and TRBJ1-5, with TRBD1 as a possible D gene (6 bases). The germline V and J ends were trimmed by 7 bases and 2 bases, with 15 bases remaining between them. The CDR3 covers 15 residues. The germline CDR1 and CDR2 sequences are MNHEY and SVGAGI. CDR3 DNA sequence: TGTGCCAGCAATTTACAGGGAATTGGCAATCAGCCCCAGCATTTT. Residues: CASNLQGIGNQPQHF.

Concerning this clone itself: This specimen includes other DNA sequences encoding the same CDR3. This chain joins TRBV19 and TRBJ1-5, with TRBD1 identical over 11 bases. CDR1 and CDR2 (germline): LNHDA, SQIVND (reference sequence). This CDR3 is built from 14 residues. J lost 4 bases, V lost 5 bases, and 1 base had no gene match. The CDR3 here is CASSGTGGNQPQHF. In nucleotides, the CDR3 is TGTGCCAGTAGTGGGACAGGGGGAAATCAGCCCCAGCATTTT.

CDR3 nucleotides: TGTGCCAGCAGCGTAGTAGGGACAGGGGGATCACCCCTCCACTTT. Encoded protein: CASSVVGTGGSPLHF. The chain joins TRBV9 to TRBJ1-6, with 11 positions matching TRBD1. The CDR3 length is 15 residues. The germline V gene encodes CDR1 SGDLS and CDR2 YYNGEE. V was clipped by 0 bases and J by 10 bases; unmatched bases: 3. The complete variable domain, with remaining parts taken from reference TRBV9 and TRBJ1-6, reads DSGVTQTPKHLITATGQRVTLRCSPRSGDLSVYWYQQSLDQGLQFLIQYYNGEERAKGNILERFSAQQFPDLHSELNLSSLELGDSALYFCASSVVGTGGSPLHFGNGTRLTVT.

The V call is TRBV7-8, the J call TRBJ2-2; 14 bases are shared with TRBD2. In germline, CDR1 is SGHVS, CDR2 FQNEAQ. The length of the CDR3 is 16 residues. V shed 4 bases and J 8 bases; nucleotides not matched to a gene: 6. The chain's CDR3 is CASSSSGTSGGGELFF. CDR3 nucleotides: TGTGCCAGCAGCTCTTCCGGGACTAGCGGGGGTGGGGAGCTGTTTTTT.

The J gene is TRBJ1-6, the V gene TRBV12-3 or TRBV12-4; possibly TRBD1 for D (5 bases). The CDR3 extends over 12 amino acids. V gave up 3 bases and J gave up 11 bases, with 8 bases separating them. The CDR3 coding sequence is TGTGCCAGCAGTTTGTGGGGGGCACCCCTCCACTTT. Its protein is CASSLWGAPLHF.

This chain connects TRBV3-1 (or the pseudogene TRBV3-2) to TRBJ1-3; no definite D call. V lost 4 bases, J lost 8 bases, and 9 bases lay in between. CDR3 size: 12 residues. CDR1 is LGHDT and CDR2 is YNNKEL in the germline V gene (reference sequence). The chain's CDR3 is CASSLRADTIYF. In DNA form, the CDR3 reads TGTGCCAGCAGCCTTCGAGCGGACACCATATATTTT.

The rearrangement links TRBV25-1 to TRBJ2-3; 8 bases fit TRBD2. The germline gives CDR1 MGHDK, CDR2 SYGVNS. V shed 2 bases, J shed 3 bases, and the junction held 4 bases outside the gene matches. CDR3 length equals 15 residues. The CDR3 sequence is CASSEGVAGTDTQYF. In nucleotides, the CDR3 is TGTGCCAGCAGTGAAGGAGTAGCGGGGACAGATACGCAGTATTTT. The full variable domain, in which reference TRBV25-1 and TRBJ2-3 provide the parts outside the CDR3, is EADIYQTPRYLVIGTGKKITLECSQTMGHDKMYWYQQDPGMELHLIHYSYGVNSTEKGDLSSESTVSRIRTEHFPLTLESARPSHTSQYLCASSEGVAGTDTQYFGPGTRLTVL.

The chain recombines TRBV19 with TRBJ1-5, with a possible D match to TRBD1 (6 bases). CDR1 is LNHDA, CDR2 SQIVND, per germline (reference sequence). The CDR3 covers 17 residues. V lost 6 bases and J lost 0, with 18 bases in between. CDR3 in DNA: TGTGCCAGTAGCCGTATCCCAGGGGCCTATAGCAATCAGCCCCAGCATTTT. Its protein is CASSRIPGAYSNQPQHF.

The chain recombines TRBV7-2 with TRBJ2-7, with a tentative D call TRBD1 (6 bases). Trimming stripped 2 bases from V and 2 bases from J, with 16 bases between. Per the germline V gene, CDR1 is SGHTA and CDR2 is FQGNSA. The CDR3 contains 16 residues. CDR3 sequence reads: CASSLRSGQYAYEQYF. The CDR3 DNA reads TGTGCCAGCAGCTTAAGGTCAGGACAGTATGCCTACGAGCAGTACTTC.

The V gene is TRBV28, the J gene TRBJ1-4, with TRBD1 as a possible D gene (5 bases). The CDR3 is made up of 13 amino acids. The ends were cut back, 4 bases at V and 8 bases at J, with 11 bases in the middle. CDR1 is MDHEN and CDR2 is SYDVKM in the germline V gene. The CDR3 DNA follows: TGTGCCAGCAGTTCCACTCGGGGGGAAAAACTGTTTTTT. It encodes CASSSTRGEKLFF. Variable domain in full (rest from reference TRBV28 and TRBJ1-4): DVKVTQSSRYLVKRTGEKVFLECVQDMDHENMFWYRQDPGLGLRLIYFSYDVKMKEKGDIPEGYSVSREKKERFSLILESASTNQTSMYLCASSSTRGEKLFFGSGTQLSVL.

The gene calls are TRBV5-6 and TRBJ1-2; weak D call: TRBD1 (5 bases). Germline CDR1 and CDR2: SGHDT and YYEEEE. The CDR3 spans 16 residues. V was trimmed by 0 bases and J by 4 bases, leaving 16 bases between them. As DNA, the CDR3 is TGTGCCAGCAGCTTGGAACTCGGACACAAGCCCTATGGCTACACCTTC. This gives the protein CASSLELGHKPYGYTF.

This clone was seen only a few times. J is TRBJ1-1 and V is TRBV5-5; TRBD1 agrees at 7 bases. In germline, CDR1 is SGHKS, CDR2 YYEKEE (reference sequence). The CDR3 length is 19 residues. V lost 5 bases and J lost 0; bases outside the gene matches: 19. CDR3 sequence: CASSSSIVGTANMNTEAFF. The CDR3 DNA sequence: TGTGCCAGCAGTTCCTCAATCGTTGGGACAGCAAATATGAACACTGAAGCTTTCTTT. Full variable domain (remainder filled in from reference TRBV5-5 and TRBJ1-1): DAGVTQSPTHLIKTRGQQVTLRCSPISGHKSVSWYQQVLGQGPQFIFQYYEKEERGRGNFPDRFSARQFPNYSSELNVNALLLGDSALYLCASSSSIVGTANMNTEAFFGQGTRLTVV.

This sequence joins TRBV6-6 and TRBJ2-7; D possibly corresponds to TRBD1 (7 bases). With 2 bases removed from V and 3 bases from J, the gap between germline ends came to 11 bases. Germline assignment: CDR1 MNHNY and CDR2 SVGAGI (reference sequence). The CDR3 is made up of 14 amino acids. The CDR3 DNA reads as TGTGCCAGCAGTTACCCAGGGGGGCTCTACGAGCAGTACTTC. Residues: CASSYPGGLYEQYF.

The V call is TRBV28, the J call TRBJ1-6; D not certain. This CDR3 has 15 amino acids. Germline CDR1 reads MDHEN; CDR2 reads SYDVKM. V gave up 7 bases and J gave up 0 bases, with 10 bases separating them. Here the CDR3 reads CASMEGSSYNSPLHF. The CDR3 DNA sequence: TGTGCCAGCATGGAGGGTTCCTCCTATAATTCACCCCTCCACTTT.

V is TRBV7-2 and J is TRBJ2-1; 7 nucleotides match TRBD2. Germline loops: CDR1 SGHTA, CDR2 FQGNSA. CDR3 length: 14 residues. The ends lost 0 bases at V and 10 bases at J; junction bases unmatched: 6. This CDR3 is CASSLAQLAPEQFF. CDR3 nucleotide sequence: TGTGCCAGCAGCTTAGCGCAACTAGCGCCCGAGCAGTTCTTC. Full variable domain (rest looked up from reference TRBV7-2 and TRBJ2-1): GAGVSQSPSNKVTEKGKDVELRCDPISGHTALYWYRQSLGQGLEFLIYFQGNSAPDKSGLPSDRFSAERTGGSVSTLTIQRTQQEDSAVYLCASSLAQLAPEQFFGPGTRLTVL.

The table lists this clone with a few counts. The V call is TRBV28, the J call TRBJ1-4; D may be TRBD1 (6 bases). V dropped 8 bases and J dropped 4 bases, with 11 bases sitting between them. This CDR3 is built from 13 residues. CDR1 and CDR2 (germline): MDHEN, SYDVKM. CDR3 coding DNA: TGTGCCAGCCTACAGGGCGGTAATGAAAAACTGTTTTTT. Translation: CASLQGGNEKLFF.

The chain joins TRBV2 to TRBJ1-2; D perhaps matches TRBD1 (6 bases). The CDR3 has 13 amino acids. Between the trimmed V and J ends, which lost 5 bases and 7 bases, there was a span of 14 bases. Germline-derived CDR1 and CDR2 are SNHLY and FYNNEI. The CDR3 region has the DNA TGTGCCAGCAGTTCGAGGCAGGGGACTGGCTACACCTTC. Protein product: CASSSRQGTGYTF.

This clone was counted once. CDR3 coding DNA: TGTGCCAGTAGTACAGGCCCAGCTAACACTGAAGCTTTCTTT. Encoded protein: CASSTGPANTEAFF. The chain employs TRBV19 and TRBJ1-1; D remains ambiguous. Trimming left V 4 bases short and J 2 bases short, with 11 bases between. The CDR3 contains 14 residues. Per the germline V gene, CDR1 is LNHDA and CDR2 is SQIVND (reference sequence).

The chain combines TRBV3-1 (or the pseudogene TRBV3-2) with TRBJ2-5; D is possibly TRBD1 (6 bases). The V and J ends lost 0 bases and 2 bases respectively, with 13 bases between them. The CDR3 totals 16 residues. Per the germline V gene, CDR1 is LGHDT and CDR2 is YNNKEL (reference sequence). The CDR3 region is CASSQDWSQGQETQYF. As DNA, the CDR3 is TGTGCCAGCAGCCAAGACTGGTCGCAGGGGCAAGAGACCCAGTACTTC.

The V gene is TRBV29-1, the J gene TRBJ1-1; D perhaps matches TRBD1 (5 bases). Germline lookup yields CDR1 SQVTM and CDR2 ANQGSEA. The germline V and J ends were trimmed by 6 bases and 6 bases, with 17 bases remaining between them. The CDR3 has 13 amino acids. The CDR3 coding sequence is TGCAGCGTGGGGACGGGAGACGGGGCTGAAGCTTTCTTT. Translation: CSVGTGDGAEAFF.

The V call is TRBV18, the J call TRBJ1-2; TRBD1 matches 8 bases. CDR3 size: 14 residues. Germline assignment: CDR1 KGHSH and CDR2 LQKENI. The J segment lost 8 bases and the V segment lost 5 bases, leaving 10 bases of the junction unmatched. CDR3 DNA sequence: TGTGCCAGCTCAAAACTGGACAGGGATGGAGGCTACACCTTC. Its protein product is CASSKLDRDGGYTF.

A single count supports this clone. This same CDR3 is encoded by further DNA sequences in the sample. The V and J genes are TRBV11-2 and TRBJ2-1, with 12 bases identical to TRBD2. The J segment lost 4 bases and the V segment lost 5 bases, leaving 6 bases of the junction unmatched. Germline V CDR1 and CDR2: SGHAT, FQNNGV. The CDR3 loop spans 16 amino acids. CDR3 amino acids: CASSLRLAGVYNEQFF. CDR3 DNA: TGTGCCAGCAGCCTAAGACTAGCGGGGGTTTACAATGAGCAGTTCTTC.

In nucleotides, the CDR3 is TGTGCCAGCAGCAATACAGGGGGCGCAGATACGCAGTATTTT. It translates to CASSNTGGADTQYF. The chain has TRBV7-3 and TRBJ2-3; 9 nucleotides agree with TRBD1. Germline values: CDR1 SGHTA, CDR2 FQGTGA. The CDR3 contains 14 residues. V shed 5 bases and J 4 bases; nucleotides not matched to a gene: 4.

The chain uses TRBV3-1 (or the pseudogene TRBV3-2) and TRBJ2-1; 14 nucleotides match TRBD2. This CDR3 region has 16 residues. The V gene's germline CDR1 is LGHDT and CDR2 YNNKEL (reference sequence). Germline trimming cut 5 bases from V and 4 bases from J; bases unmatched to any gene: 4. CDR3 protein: CASSETSGGVYNEQFF. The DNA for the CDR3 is TGTGCCAGCAGCGAGACTAGCGGGGGGGTTTACAATGAGCAGTTCTTC.

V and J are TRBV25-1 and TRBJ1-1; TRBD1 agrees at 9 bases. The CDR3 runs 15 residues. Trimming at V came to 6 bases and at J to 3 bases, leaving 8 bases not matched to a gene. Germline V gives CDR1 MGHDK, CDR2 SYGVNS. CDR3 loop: CASRQGALVDTEAFF. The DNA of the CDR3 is TGTGCCAGCAGACAGGGGGCGCTGGTGGACACTGAAGCTTTCTTT.

As DNA, the CDR3 is TGTGCCAGCAGTCTTGGGATGGCGGGAGCGACCTACGAGCAGTACTTC. This encodes CASSLGMAGATYEQYF. This chain links TRBV5-6 with TRBJ2-7; 7 nucleotides match TRBD2. This CDR3 has 16 residues. CDR1 and CDR2 from the germline V gene are SGHDT and YYEEEE. With 5 bases clipped from V and 2 bases from J, the junction kept 13 bases outside the gene matches.

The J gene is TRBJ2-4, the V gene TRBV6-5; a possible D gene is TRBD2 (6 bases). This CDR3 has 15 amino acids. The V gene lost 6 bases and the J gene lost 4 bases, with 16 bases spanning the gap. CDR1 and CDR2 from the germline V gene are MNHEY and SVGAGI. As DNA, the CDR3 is TGTGCCAGCAGCCTCAACGGCGCGGGGAAAAACATTCAGTACTTC. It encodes CASSLNGAGKNIQYF.

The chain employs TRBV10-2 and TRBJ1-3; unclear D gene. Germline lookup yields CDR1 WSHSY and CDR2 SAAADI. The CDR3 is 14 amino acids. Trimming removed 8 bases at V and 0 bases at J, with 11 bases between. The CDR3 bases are TGCGCCAGCTGTAGAGGCTACTCTGGAAACACCATATATTTT. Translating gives CASCRGYSGNTIYF.

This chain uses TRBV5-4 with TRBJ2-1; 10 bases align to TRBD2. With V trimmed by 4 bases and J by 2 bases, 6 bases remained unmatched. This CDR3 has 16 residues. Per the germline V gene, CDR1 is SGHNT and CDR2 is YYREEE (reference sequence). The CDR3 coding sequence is TGTGCCAGCAGCCAACCCGGGACTAGCGCCTACAATGAGCAGTTCTTC. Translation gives CASSQPGTSAYNEQFF.